These T cell receptor beta chains were read from a single sample in a study of T cell responses to AZD1222 COVID-19 vaccine. The repertoire was sequenced with immunoSEQ multiplex PCR; TCRdb's copy has only in-frame clones and lacks some. In the table there are over 85,000 clones, roughly nine tenths of which are singletons. This material consisted of peripheral blood, taken on day 0 of AZD1222 vaccination. Every receptor here comes from an adult in good health. The CDR3 runs from the conserved cysteine through the conserved F or W. The D gene is left open where the match is weak. Clone size appears in some rows only: once, few, many, or a class for an expanded clone.

d_call	j_call	clone_size	v_call	cdr3_nt	cdr3_aa
TRBD2	TRBJ2-1	once	TRBV5-8	TGTGCCAGCAGCTTACTCGGGACTAGCGCCCCTTCGAATGAGCAGTTCTTC	CASSLLGTSAPSNEQFF
.	TRBJ2-5	.	TRBV9	TGTGCCAGCAGTCCTAGAGGACAAGAGACCCAGTACTTC	CASSPRGQETQYF
.	TRBJ1-1	few	TRBV30	TGTGCCTGGTCGACTGCCCGTAACACTGAAGCTTTCTTT	CAWSTARNTEAFF
.	TRBJ2-1	.	TRBV6-2/TRBV6-3	TGTGCCAGCAGTTACGCCCAGTTGAATGAGCAGTTCTTC	CASSYAQLNEQFF
TRBD1	TRBJ1-4	few	TRBV7-9	TGTGCCAGCAGCACGACAGGGGCTTGGGAACCTAATGAAAAACTGTTTTTT	CASSTTGAWEPNEKLFF
.	TRBJ2-3	.	TRBV4-1	TGCGCCAGCAGCCAAGGCCCACAGGGAGATACGCAGTATTTT	CASSQGPQGDTQYF
.	TRBJ1-1	.	TRBV19	TGTGCCAGTAGCACACAGGGTTTAACTGAAGCTTTCTTT	CASSTQGLTEAFF
.	TRBJ1-2	.	TRBV28	TGTGCCAGCAGTTTATCAGCCCTGATGACAGGTGAAGGCTACACCTTC	CASSLSALMTGEGYTF
.	TRBJ2-1	.	TRBV5-8	TGTGCCAGCGTTAAGGATATAGTCGTTCCATACAATGAGCAGTTCTTC	CASVKDIVVPYNEQFF
TRBD1	TRBJ2-7	once	TRBV4-1	TGCGCCAGCAGCCATGAAGGACAGGGAGTGTACGAGCAGTACTTC	CASSHEGQGVYEQYF
.	TRBJ1-2	once	TRBV11-1	TGTGCCAGCAGCAGACAGGACAGCTATGGCTACACCTTC	CASSRQDSYGYTF
.	TRBJ1-6	few	TRBV19	TGTGCCAGTAGACGGGGGGACGTAAATAATTCACCCCTCCACTTT	CASRRGDVNNSPLHF
TRBD1	TRBJ2-7	.	TRBV5-5	TGTGCCAGCAGTCCGCCGGGACAGGCCAGCTCCTACGAGCAGTACTTC	CASSPPGQASSYEQYF
.	TRBJ2-7	.	TRBV5-1	TGCGCCAGCAGCTCGGGACACACAGGCTACGAGCAGTACTTC	CASSSGHTGYEQYF
.	TRBJ1-6	once	TRBV6-1	TGTGCCAGCAGTGGCGGACACTTGTCTGGTAATTCACCCCTCCACTTT	CASSGGHLSGNSPLHF
TRBD1	TRBJ1-2	.	TRBV19	TGTGCCAGTAGTATAGTGGGGACAGGAAACTATGGCTACACCTTC	CASSIVGTGNYGYTF
.	TRBJ1-1	.	TRBV5-1	TGCGCCAGTAAGGGGGAAACTGAAGCTTTCTTT	CASKGETEAFF
.	TRBJ1-2	once	TRBV7-8	TGTGCCAGCAGCTACGGGGGCCCCGAGGACTATGGCTACACCTTC	CASSYGGPEDYGYTF
.	TRBJ2-7	.	TRBV5-1	TGCGCCAGCAGCTTTTCGGGGAGCGAGCAGTACTTC	CASSFSGSEQYF
.	TRBJ1-2	once	TRBV29-1	TGCAGCGTTGTCCTACGACAGGCCCCCGTAGGGACCTTC	CSVVLRQAPVGTF
.	TRBJ1-1	.	TRBV5-1	TGCGCCAGCAGCTTGGCATCCGAGACTGAAGCTTTCTTT	CASSLASETEAFF
TRBD1	TRBJ1-2	few	TRBV7-2	TGTGCCAGCAGCCATGACAGGGCCAGAGTGAATGGCTACACCTTC	CASSHDRARVNGYTF
.	TRBJ2-3	.	TRBV7-9	TGTGCCAGCAGTGAAGGGTATGATACGCAGTATTTT	CASSEGYDTQYF
.	TRBJ2-1	.	TRBV24-1	TGTGCCACCAGTGGGCAGGGCCTAAATGAGCAGTTCTTC	CATSGQGLNEQFF
.	TRBJ1-2	.	TRBV3-1/TRBV3-2	TGTGCCAGCAGCCAAGACGGGCGAAGCTATGGCTACACCTTC	CASSQDGRSYGYTF
TRBD1	TRBJ2-7	once	TRBV6-5	TGTGCCAGCAGTCCCGGGACAGGGAACGAGCAGTACTTC	CASSPGTGNEQYF
.	TRBJ2-2	once	TRBV5-4	TGTGCCAGCAGCTTTGGTGGTGTCGGAGGCGGGGAGCTGTTTTTT	CASSFGGVGGGELFF
.	TRBJ1-1	.	TRBV5-4	TGTGCCAGCAGCTTGGTGGTGGGGTTGAACACTGAAGCTTTCTTT	CASSLVVGLNTEAFF
TRBD1	TRBJ1-4	.	TRBV4-2	TGTGCCAGCAGCCAAGACTTACAGGGGGGAGCGACTAATGAAAAACTGTTTTTT	CASSQDLQGGATNEKLFF
.	TRBJ1-1	.	TRBV4-1	TGCGCCAGCAGCCCTCGAATGAACACTGAAGCTTTCTTT	CASSPRMNTEAFF
.	TRBJ2-5	.	TRBV6-5	TGTGCCAGCAGTTCAGCTTCAAGGTCGGGTGGGGAGACCCAGTACTTC	CASSSASRSGGETQYF
TRBD1	TRBJ2-3	once	TRBV2	TGTGCCAGCAGTCAAAGCCGGGACAGGGGTTTCACAGATACGCAGTATTTT	CASSQSRDRGFTDTQYF
.	TRBJ1-5	.	TRBV12-3/TRBV12-4	TGTGCCAGCAGTTCAGGGGAAATCCAGCCCCAGCATTTT	CASSSGEIQPQHF
TRBD1	TRBJ1-1	.	TRBV9	TGTGCCAGCAGCCGTCGGGACAGGGGCAACACTGAAGCTTTCTTT	CASSRRDRGNTEAFF
.	TRBJ2-1	.	TRBV11-3	TGTGCCAGCAGCTTAGATCGTGCGAATGAGCAGTTCTTC	CASSLDRANEQFF
.	TRBJ1-1	.	TRBV9	TGTGCCAGCAGCGTAGATGTGGCGATGAACACTGAAGCTTTCTTT	CASSVDVAMNTEAFF
TRBD1	TRBJ2-5	.	TRBV6-5	TGTGCCAGCAGCTGGGGACAGACCATAACGACCCAGTACTTC	CASSWGQTITTQYF
.	TRBJ1-4	.	TRBV29-1	TGCAGCGTCCGACACGGTAATGAAAAACTGTTTTTT	CSVRHGNEKLFF
.	TRBJ2-7	.	TRBV27	TGTGCCAGCAGTTTATCAAGACAAGGATCCTACGAGCAGTACTTC	CASSLSRQGSYEQYF
.	TRBJ1-2	.	TRBV25-1	TGTGCCAGCTCCTACTTAGGTGGCTACACCTTC	CASSYLGGYTF
.	TRBJ1-2	.	TRBV12-3/TRBV12-4	TGTGCCAGCAGTTTGGACAGCCTCTATGGCTACACCTTC	CASSLDSLYGYTF
.	TRBJ1-2	.	TRBV9	TGTGCCAGCAACCTGGGACGAGCGTCCAACTATGGCTACACCTTC	CASNLGRASNYGYTF
TRBD1	TRBJ1-2	.	TRBV30	TGTGCCTGGGGGGGACAGGGAACTAACTATGGCTACACCTTC	CAWGGQGTNYGYTF
TRBD1	TRBJ2-7	.	TRBV29-1	TGCAGCGTTGTTCCGGGACAGGGGGCCTACGAGCAGTACTTC	CSVVPGQGAYEQYF
.	TRBJ2-7	.	TRBV5-1	TGCGCCACCCACCGTGCAGGGTCTCCGGATGAGCAGTACTTC	CATHRAGSPDEQYF
TRBD1	TRBJ1-1	.	TRBV19	TGTGCCAGTAGTCTAGGGACAGGGTGGGATGCTTTCTTT	CASSLGTGWDAFF
TRBD2	TRBJ2-1	.	TRBV7-2	TGTGCCAGCAGCTCTAATAACCTAGCGGGAGTGCCAAATGAGCAGTTCTTC	CASSSNNLAGVPNEQFF
.	TRBJ1-3	.	TRBV15	TGTGCCACCAGCCCACGGAAGTCGTCCGGAAACACCATATATTTT	CATSPRKSSGNTIYF
.	TRBJ1-2	.	TRBV7-9	TGTGCCAGCAGCTCCGGAGGGGGGACGGGGAACTATGGCTACACCTTC	CASSSGGGTGNYGYTF